This passage covers 17 T cell receptor beta chains from one sample sequenced in a study of identical twins. TCRdb independently ran MiXCR on the 5' RACE reads; one entry per CDR3 protein. Of under 300,000 distinct CDR3 sequences in the sample, about 13% are singletons; the top ten hold roughly 3.7%. In addition, the sample was reused for a study of yellow fever vaccine responses in identical twins.

The source material was memory (CD45RO+) T cells sorted from blood. The receptors stem from a woman in her late teens or twenties in good health.

This clonotype was observed many times. The J gene is TRBJ2-7, the V gene TRBV7-2; D remains ambiguous. The V gene's germline CDR1 is SGHTA and CDR2 FQGNSA. V gave up 3 bases and J gave up 2 bases, with 11 bases separating them. The CDR3 spans 14 residues. The DNA of the CDR3 is TGTGCCAGCAGCTTTGCAGGACGTCCCTACGAGCAGTACTTC. It translates to CASSFAGRPYEQYF.

The table lists this clonotype with many counts. The V call is TRBV12-3 or TRBV12-4, the J call TRBJ1-1; 9 nucleotides align to TRBD1. The V gene end was trimmed by 6 bases and the J gene end by 4 bases; junction bases not matched to a gene: 3. This CDR3 region has 13 residues. Written as DNA, the CDR3 is TGTGCCAGCAGCACGACAGGGGGCACTGAAGCTTTCTTT. Amino acids: CASSTTGGTEAFF.

This clonotype was found a few times. This rearrangement joins TRBV7-9 to TRBJ2-1; D tentatively reads TRBD1 or TRBD2 (5 bases each). Germline CDR1 is SEHNR and CDR2 is FQNEAQ (reference sequence). The CDR3 runs to 13 residues. Trimming shortened V by 5 bases and J by 11 bases, and 16 bases separated the two germline ends. The CDR3 here is CASSPEGRTKQFF. CDR3 DNA: TGTGCCAGCAGCCCCGAGGGACGGACCAAGCAGTTCTTC.

The chain combines TRBV7-2 with TRBJ2-3; D gene ambiguous. V lost 5 bases to trimming and J lost 0 bases, with 9 bases between them. CDR3 length equals 14 residues. CDR1 is SGHTA and CDR2 is FQGNSA in the germline V gene. CDR3 loop: CASSPLPSTDTQYF. DNA for the CDR3: TGTGCCAGCAGCCCCCTACCAAGCACAGATACGCAGTATTTT.

This clonotype was counted once. This chain joins TRBV2 and TRBJ1-4; maybe TRBD1 (6 bases). Per germline, CDR1 SNHLY and CDR2 FYNNEI. V dropped 6 bases and J dropped 3 bases, with 14 bases sitting between them. The CDR3 runs to 15 residues. CDR3 coding DNA: TGTGCCAGCAGGGAGACAGGAGTTTCTAATGAAAAACTGTTTTTT. It encodes CASRETGVSNEKLFF.

This sequence joins TRBV4-3 and TRBJ2-5; the match to TRBD2 covers 11 bases. This CDR3 spans 16 amino acids. The trim removed 1 base at V and 5 bases at J, leaving 6 bases unmatched. The V gene's germline CDR1 is LGHNA and CDR2 YSLEER. The CDR3 spells CASSQGTSGHGETQYF. The CDR3, as DNA: TGCGCCAGCAGCCAAGGGACTAGCGGGCATGGGGAGACCCAGTACTTC.

A few counts support this clonotype. The chain uses TRBV19 and TRBJ2-1; 7 nucleotides agree with TRBD2. The CDR3 runs to 16 residues. The junction had 9 bases not matched to a gene; V was cut back by 5 bases and J by 2 bases. Germline CDR1 LNHDA, CDR2 SQIVND (reference sequence). CDR3: CASSSETSRAYNEQFF. In DNA, the CDR3 is TGTGCCAGTAGTTCTGAGACTAGCAGAGCCTACAATGAGCAGTTCTTC.

Only a few counts were recorded for this clonotype. The chain has TRBV4-1 and TRBJ1-6, with 8 bases that match TRBD1. Unmatched junction bases numbered 14, after V lost 6 bases and J lost 10 bases. The V gene's germline CDR1 is MGHRA and CDR2 YSYEKL. The CDR3 has 16 residues. The CDR3 coding sequence is TGCGCCAGCAGGCCTGAGCAGGGGGCGATTGAGTCACCCCTCCACTTT. It encodes CASRPEQGAIESPLHF.

The chain combines TRBV6-1 with TRBJ1-5, with a possible D match to TRBD1 (6 bases). CDR1 is MNHNS, CDR2 SASEGT, per germline. The CDR3 length is 16 residues. Trimming removed 6 bases from V and 3 bases from J, with 18 bases in between. The CDR3 bases are TGTGCCAGCAGGGACACGACCAGGGGTGACAATCAGCCCCAGCATTTT. It encodes CASRDTTRGDNQPQHF.

V gene TRBV12-3 or TRBV12-4 combines with J gene TRBJ1-4, with 7 bases matching TRBD1. The CDR3 has 15 amino acids. V lost 3 bases to trimming and J lost 4 bases; unmatched junction nucleotides: 5. In nucleotides, the CDR3 is TGTGCCAGCAGTTTCCTCAGGGGGGATAATGAAAAACTGTTTTTT. This encodes CASSFLRGDNEKLFF.

The chain links TRBV7-9 to TRBJ2-7, with 8 bases matching TRBD1. The CDR3 has 15 amino acids. V shed 1 base and J 8 bases; nucleotides not matched to a gene: 10. In germline, CDR1 is SEHNR, CDR2 FQNEAQ (reference sequence). The CDR3 here is CASSLVDRVREQQYF. The CDR3 region has the DNA TGTGCCAGCAGCTTAGTGGACAGGGTCAGGGAGCAGCAGTACTTC.

This clonotype was seen more than once but under ten times. The chain is built from TRBV27 and TRBJ2-3; 11 nucleotides align to TRBD2. Trimming removed 3 bases from V and 0 bases from J; junction bases left unmatched: 5. The germline V gene encodes CDR1 MNHEY and CDR2 SMNVEV (reference sequence). CDR3 length: 17 residues. CDR3 bases: TGTGCCAGCAGTTTCTTCGGGACTAGCGGTAGCACAGATACGCAGTATTTT. As protein: CASSFFGTSGSTDTQYF.

Ten or more counts support this clonotype. The junction and the germline gene differ at one end; a read error may be behind it. The V call is TRBV7-2, the J call TRBJ2-1; D may be TRBD2 (5 bases). From germline, CDR1 is SGHTA and CDR2 FQGNSA. CDR3 size: 11 residues. The CDR3 nucleotides read TGTGCCAGCAGCATCAGAAGGGAGCGGTTCTTC. This gives the protein CASSIRRERFF.

This clonotype was counted between two and nine times. This chain joins TRBV7-3 and TRBJ2-1; D may be TRBD1 or TRBD2 (6 bases each). V shed 1 base and J shed 8 bases, with 9 bases lying between them. The CDR3 totals 13 residues. From germline, CDR1 is SGHTA and CDR2 FQGTGA. The CDR3 DNA reads TGTGCCAGCAGCTTAAACAGGGAGGATGAGCAGTTCTTC. Its protein product is CASSLNREDEQFF.

This clonotype has ten or more counts. The chain links TRBV6-1 to TRBJ1-2; perhaps TRBD1 as D (5 bases). CDR1 MNHNS and CDR2 SASEGT come from the germline V gene. Trimming shortened V by 6 bases and J by 0 bases, and 14 bases separated the two germline ends. This CDR3 is built from 15 residues. The CDR3 is CASSPRGLANYGYTF. CDR3 sequence (DNA): TGTGCCAGCAGCCCCCGGGGGTTAGCTAACTATGGCTACACCTTC.

This clonotype has at least ten counts. The genes are TRBV6-2 or TRBV6-3 and TRBJ2-1; 10 bases agree with TRBD2. The CDR3 covers 14 residues. V lost 6 bases to trimming and J lost 6 bases; unmatched junction nucleotides: 5. Looked up from germline, CDR1 is MNHEY and CDR2 is SVGEGT. The CDR3 here is CASRTSGDGNEQFF. In nucleotides, the CDR3 is TGTGCCAGCAGAACTAGCGGGGATGGCAATGAGCAGTTCTTC.

The sample holds a few counts of this clonotype. The chain employs TRBV20-1 and TRBJ2-5; 9 nucleotides line up with TRBD2. The CDR3 sequence is 13 residues long. Looked up from germline, CDR1 is DFQATT and CDR2 is SNEGSKA (reference sequence). The J segment lost 4 bases and the V segment lost 3 bases, leaving 3 bases of the junction unmatched. As DNA, the CDR3 is TGCAGTGCTAGGGATAGCGGGAGAGAGACCCAGTACTTC. Translation gives CSARDSGRETQYF.